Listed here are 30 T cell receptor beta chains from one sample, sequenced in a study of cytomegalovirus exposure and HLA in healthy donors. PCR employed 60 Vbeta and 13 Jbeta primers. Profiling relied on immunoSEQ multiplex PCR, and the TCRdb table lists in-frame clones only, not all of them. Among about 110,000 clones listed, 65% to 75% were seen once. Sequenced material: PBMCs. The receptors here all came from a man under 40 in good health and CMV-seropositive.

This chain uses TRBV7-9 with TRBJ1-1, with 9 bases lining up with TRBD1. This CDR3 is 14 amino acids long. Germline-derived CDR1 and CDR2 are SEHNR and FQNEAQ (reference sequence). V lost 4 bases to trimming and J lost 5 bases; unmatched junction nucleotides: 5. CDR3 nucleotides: TGTGCCAGCAGCTCACAGGGGGCGTCAACTGAAGCTTTCTTT. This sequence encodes CASSSQGASTEAFF.

The CDR3 nucleotides read TGTGCCAGCAGTTTTCAGGGGGCGACAGATACGCAGTATTTT. Its protein is CASSFQGATDTQYF. This chain uses TRBV28 with TRBJ2-3, with TRBD1 identical over 8 bases. The CDR3 has 14 residues. After removal of 3 bases from V and 3 bases from J, the junction contained 2 bases not matched to a gene. CDR1 and CDR2 (germline): MDHEN, SYDVKM.

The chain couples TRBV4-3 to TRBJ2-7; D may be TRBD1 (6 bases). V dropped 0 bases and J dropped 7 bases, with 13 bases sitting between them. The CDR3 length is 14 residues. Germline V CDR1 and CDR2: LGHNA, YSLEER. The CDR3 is CASSQESQGREQYF. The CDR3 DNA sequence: TGCGCCAGCAGCCAAGAATCGCAGGGGCGGGAGCAGTACTTC.

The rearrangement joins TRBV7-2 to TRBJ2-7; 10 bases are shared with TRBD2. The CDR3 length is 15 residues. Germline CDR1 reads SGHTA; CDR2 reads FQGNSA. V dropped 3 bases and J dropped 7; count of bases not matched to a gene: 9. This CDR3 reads CASSFVEAGGLEQYF. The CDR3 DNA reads TGTGCCAGCAGCTTCGTCGAAGCGGGGGGGCTGGAGCAGTACTTC. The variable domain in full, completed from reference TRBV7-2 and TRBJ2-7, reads GAGVSQSPSNKVTEKGKDVELRCDPISGHTALYWYRQSLGQGLEFLIYFQGNSAPDKSGLPSDRFSAERTGGSVSTLTIQRTQQEDSAVYLCASSFVEAGGLEQYFGPGTRLTVT.

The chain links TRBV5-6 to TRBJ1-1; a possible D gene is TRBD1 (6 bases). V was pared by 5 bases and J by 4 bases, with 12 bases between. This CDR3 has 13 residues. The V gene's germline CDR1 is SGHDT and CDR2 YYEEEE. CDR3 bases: TGTGCCAGCAGTACCCGGGACATCACTGAAGCTTTCTTT. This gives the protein CASSTRDITEAFF.

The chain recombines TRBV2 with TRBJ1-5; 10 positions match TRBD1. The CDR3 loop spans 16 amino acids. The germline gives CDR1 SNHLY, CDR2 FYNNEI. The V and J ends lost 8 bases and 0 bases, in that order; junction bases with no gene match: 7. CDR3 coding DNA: TGTGCCAGCTCGGAAGACAGGGGGCGTAGCAATCAGCCCCAGCATTTT. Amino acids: CASSEDRGRSNQPQHF. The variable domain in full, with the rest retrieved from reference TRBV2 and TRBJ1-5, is EPEVTQTPSHQVTQMGQEVILRCVPISNHLYFYWYRQILGQKVEFLVSFYNNEISEKSEIFDDQFSVERPDGSNFTLKIRSTKLEDSAMYFCASSEDRGRSNQPQHFGDGTRLSIL.

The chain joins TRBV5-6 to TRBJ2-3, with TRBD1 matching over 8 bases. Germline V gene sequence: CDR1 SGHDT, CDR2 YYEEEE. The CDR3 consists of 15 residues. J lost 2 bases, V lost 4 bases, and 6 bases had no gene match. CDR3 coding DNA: TGTGCCAGCAGCCAGGTGACAGGGGCCACAGATACGCAGTATTTT. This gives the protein CASSQVTGATDTQYF.

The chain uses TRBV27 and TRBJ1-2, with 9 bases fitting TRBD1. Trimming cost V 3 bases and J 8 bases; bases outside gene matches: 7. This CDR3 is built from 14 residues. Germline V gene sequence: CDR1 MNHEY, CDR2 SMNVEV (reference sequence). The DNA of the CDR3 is TGTGCCAGCAGTTTCCGCCGGGACAGGGCCGGCTACACCTTC. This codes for CASSFRRDRAGYTF.

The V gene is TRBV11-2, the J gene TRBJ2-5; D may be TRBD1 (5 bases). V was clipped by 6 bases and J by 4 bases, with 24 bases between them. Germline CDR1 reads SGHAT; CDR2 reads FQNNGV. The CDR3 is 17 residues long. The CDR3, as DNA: TGTGCCAGCAGGTTAAACGACATCCAGGGTGGTCGAGAGACCCAGTACTTC. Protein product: CASRLNDIQGGRETQYF. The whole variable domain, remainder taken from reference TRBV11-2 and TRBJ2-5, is EAGVAQSPRYKIIEKRQSVAFWCNPISGHATLYWYQQILGQGPKLLIQFQNNGVVDDSQLPKDRFSAERLKGVDSTLKIQPAKLEDSAVYLCASRLNDIQGGRETQYFGPGTRLLVL.

The CDR3 coding sequence is TGCGCCAGCAGCCAAGGGCCAGGGAAAGAGACCCAGTACTTC. It specifies CASSQGPGKETQYF. The rearrangement uses TRBV4-3 and TRBJ2-5, with TRBD1 as a possible D gene (5 bases). Trimming took off 1 base at V and 3 bases at J, with 9 bases between the two ends. The CDR3 sequence is 14 residues long. The germline V gene has CDR1 LGHNA and CDR2 YSLEER.

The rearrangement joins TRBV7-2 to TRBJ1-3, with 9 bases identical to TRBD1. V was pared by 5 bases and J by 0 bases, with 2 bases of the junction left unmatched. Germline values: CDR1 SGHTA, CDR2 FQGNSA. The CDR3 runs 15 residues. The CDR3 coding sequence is TGTGCCAGCAGCCCGACAGGGGGCTCTGGAAACACCATATATTTT. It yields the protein CASSPTGGSGNTIYF.

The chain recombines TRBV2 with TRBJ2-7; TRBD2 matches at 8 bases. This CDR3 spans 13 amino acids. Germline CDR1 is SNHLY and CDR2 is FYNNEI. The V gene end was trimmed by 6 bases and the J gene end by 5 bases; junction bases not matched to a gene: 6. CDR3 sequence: CASRAGLGDEQYF. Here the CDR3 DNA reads TGTGCCAGCAGGGCGGGACTAGGAGACGAGCAGTACTTC. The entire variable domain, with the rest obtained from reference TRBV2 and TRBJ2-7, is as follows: EPEVTQTPSHQVTQMGQEVILRCVPISNHLYFYWYRQILGQKVEFLVSFYNNEISEKSEIFDDQFSVERPDGSNFTLKIRSTKLEDSAMYFCASRAGLGDEQYFGPGTRLTVT.

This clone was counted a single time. The CDR3 spells CTSSQGPDRISYEQYF. In DNA form, the CDR3 reads TGCACCAGCAGCCAAGGCCCCGACAGGATCTCCTACGAGCAGTACTTC. The chain links TRBV1 to TRBJ2-5; TRBD1, the D gene given by the table, was not confirmed from the DNA. The J call is doubtful: the DNA matches TRBJ2-7 better. TRBV1 is annotated as a pseudogene. CDR3 size: 16 residues.

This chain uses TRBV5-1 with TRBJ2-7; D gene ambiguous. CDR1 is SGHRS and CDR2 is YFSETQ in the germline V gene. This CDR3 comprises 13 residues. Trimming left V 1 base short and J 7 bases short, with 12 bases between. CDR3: CASSLSSVNEQYF. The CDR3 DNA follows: TGCGCCAGCAGCTTGTCGTCCGTTAATGAGCAGTACTTC.

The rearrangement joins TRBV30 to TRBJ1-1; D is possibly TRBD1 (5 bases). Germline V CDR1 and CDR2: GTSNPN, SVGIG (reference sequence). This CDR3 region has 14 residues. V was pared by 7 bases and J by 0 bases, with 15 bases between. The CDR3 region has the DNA TGTGCCTCTTCGGGGGGAGCCGTGAACACTGAAGCTTTCTTT. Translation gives CASSGGAVNTEAFF.

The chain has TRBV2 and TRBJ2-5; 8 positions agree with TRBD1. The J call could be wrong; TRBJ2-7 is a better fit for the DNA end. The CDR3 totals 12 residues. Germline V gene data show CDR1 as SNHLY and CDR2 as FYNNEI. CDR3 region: CASRLDRGEQYF. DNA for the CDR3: TGTGCCAGCAGGCTCGACAGGGGCGAGCAGTACTTC.

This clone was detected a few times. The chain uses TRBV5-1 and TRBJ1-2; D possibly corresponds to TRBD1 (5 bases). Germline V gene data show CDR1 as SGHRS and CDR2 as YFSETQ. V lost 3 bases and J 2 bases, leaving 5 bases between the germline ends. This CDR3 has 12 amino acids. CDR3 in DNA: TGCGCCAGCAGCTCAGGGAACTATGGCTACACCTTC. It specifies CASSSGNYGYTF.

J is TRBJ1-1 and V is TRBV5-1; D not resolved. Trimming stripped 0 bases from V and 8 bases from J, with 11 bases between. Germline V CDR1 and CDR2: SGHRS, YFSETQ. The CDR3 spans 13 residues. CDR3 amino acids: CASSLAAGSEAFF. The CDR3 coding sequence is TGCGCCAGCAGCTTGGCCGCGGGGTCAGAAGCTTTCTTT.

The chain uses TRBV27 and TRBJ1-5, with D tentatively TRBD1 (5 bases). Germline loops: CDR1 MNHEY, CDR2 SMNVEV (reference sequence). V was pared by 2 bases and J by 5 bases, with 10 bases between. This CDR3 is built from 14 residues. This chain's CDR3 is CASSLGPGDQPQHF. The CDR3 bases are TGTGCCAGCAGTTTAGGACCGGGGGATCAGCCCCAGCATTTT.

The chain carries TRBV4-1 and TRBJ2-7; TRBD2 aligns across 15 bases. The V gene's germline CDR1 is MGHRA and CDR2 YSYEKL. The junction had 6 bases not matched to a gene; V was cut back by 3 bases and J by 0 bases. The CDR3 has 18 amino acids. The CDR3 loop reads CASSQGLAGGPSSYEQYF. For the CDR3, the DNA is TGCGCCAGCAGCCAGGGACTAGCGGGGGGACCAAGCTCCTACGAGCAGTACTTC.

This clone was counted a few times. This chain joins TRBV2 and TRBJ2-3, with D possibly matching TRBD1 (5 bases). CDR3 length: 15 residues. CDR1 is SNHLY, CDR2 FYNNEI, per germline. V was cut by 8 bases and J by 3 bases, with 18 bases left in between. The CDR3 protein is CASGREPLLTDTQYF. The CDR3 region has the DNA TGTGCCAGCGGCAGGGAACCTCTACTAACAGATACGCAGTATTTT.

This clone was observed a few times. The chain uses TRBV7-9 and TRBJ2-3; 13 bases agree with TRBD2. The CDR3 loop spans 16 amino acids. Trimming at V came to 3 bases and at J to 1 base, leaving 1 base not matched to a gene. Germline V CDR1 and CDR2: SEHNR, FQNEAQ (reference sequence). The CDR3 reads CASSFGLAGGTDTQYF. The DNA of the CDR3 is TGTGCCAGCAGCTTCGGACTAGCGGGGGGCACAGATACGCAGTATTTT.

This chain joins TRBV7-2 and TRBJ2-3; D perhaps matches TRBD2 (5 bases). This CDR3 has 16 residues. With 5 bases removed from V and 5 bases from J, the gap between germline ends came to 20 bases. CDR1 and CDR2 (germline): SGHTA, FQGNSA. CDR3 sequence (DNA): TGTGCCAGCAGCATGCGGGCTACCCTCGGATTAGATACGCAGTATTTT. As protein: CASSMRATLGLDTQYF.

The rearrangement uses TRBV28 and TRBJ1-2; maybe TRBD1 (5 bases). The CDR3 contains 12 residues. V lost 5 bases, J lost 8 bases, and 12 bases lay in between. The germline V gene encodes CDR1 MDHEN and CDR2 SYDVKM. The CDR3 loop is CASSPGVGGYTF. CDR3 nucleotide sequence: TGTGCCAGCAGTCCGGGGGTTGGGGGCTACACCTTC.

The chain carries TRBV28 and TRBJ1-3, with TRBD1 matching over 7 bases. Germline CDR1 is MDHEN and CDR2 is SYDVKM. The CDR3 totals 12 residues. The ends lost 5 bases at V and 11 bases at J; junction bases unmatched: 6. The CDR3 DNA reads TGTGCCAGCAGTCAGGGACAGTACGCCATATATTTT. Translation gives CASSQGQYAIYF.

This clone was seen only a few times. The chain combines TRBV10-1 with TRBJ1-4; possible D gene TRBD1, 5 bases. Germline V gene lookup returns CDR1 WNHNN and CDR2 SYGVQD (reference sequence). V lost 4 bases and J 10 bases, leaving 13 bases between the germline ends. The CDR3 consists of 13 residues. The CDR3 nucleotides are TGCGCCAGCAGTGGGGGCCCTAGCGGAAAACTGTTTTTT. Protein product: CASSGGPSGKLFF.

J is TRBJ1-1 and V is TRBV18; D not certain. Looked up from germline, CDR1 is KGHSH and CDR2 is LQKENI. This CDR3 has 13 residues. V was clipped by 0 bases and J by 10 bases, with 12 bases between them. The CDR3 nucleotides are TGTGCCAGCTCACCACCCTCCAGCCGGGGAGCTTTCTTT. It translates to CASSPPSSRGAFF.

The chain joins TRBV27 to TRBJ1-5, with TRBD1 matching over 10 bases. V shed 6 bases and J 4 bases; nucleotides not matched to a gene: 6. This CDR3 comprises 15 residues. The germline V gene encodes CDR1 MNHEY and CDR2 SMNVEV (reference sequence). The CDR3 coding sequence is TGTGCCAGCAGCCGACAGGGGGCATCGAATCAGCCCCAGCATTTT. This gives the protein CASSRQGASNQPQHF.

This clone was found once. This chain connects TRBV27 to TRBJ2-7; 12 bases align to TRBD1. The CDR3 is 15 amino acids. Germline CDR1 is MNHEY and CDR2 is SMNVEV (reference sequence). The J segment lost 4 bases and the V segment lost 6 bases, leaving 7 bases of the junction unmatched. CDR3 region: CASSWGQGASYEQYF. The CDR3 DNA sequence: TGTGCCAGCAGCTGGGGACAGGGGGCTTCGTACGAGCAGTACTTC.

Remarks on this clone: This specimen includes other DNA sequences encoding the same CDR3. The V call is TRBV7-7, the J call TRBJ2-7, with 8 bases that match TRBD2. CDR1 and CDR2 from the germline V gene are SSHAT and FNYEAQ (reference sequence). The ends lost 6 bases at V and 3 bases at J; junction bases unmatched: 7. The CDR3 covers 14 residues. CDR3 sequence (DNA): TGTGCCAGCAGTCCAACTAGCGGAGGCTACGAGCAGTACTTC. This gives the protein CASSPTSGGYEQYF.